These 8 T cell receptor beta chains were sequenced from one sample in a study of cytomegalovirus exposure and HLA in healthy donors (dated by TCRdb to the late 2010s). Library prep was done by the immunoSEQ multiplex PCR assay. The table was pulled from immuneACCESS by TCRdb, which kept in-frame rearrangements only. Such tables lose some clones; where checked, under half of the loss comes from unresolved V genes, and the rest has no known cause. For this sample there are tens of thousands of clones; roughly 95% appear just once. The ten largest clonotypes hold around 1.6% of the sample. Sequencing was done on a sample of PBMCs. The source of these receptors is a man younger than 35 in good health and CMV-seropositive.

The chain combines TRBV7-8 with TRBJ2-7; 8 positions match TRBD2. This CDR3 is 16 amino acids long. Germline V gives CDR1 SGHVS, CDR2 FQNEAQ. J gave up 1 base and V 1 base, and 6 bases lay outside the gene matches. CDR3 sequence (DNA): TGTGCCAGCAGCTTAGACGGGAGGGAGTTATCCTACGAGCAGTACTTC. This translates into CASSLDGRELSYEQYF.

V is TRBV5-8 and J is TRBJ2-5, with a tentative D call TRBD2 (6 bases). V dropped 4 bases and J dropped 5 bases, with 12 bases sitting between them. The germline V gene encodes CDR1 SGHTS and CDR2 YDEGEE. The CDR3 has 13 residues. The chain's CDR3 is CASSAGTLETQYF. The CDR3, as DNA: TGTGCCAGCAGCGCGGGGACGCTCGAGACCCAGTACTTC.

This rearrangement joins TRBV10-3 to TRBJ2-5; D is perhaps TRBD1 (6 bases). This CDR3 has 17 amino acids. Between the trimmed V and J ends, which lost 1 base and 4 bases, there was a span of 19 bases. CDR1 is ENHRY, CDR2 SYGVKD, per germline. The CDR3 loop is CAISEFGVGGAPETQYF. The CDR3 DNA is TGTGCCATCAGTGAGTTCGGGGTAGGGGGAGCACCAGAGACCCAGTACTTC.

The gene calls are TRBV16 and TRBJ2-1; possible D gene TRBD1, 5 bases. Germline CDR1 is KGHSY and CDR2 is FQNENV. CDR3 size: 14 residues. The V end was cut by 8 bases, the J end by 6 bases, with 17 bases between. The CDR3 sequence: CASASQGPLNEQFF. CDR3 coding DNA: TGTGCCAGCGCATCCCAGGGTCCTCTCAATGAGCAGTTCTTC.

The V call is TRBV30, the J call TRBJ1-5; 8 bases fit TRBD1. Germline CDR1 GTSNPN, CDR2 SVGIG (reference sequence). The CDR3 has 18 residues. Trimming at V came to 1 base and at J to 0 bases, leaving 11 bases not matched to a gene. The CDR3 here is CAWSGGTGANYSNQPQHF. CDR3 in DNA: TGTGCCTGGAGTGGGGGGACAGGAGCAAATTATAGCAATCAGCCCCAGCATTTT.

The chain has TRBV13 and TRBJ2-7, with 10 bases fitting TRBD2. The germline V gene has CDR1 PRHDT and CDR2 FYEKMQ (reference sequence). This CDR3 has 16 amino acids. With V trimmed by 0 bases and J by 5 bases, 7 bases remained unmatched. The CDR3 nucleotides are TGTGCCAGCAGCTTAGGTGGGCTAGCGGGAGTTAACGAGCAGTACTTC. It codes for CASSLGGLAGVNEQYF.

The rearrangement joins TRBV11-2 to TRBJ1-4, with TRBD1 matching over 8 bases. The CDR3 runs 16 residues. Trimming at V came to 4 bases and at J to 8 bases, leaving 12 bases not matched to a gene. Germline CDR1 and CDR2: SGHAT and FQNNGV. DNA for the CDR3: TGTGCCAGCAGCTCCTGGCAGGGGGCCGGAGGCGAAAAACTGTTTTTT. Encoded protein: CASSSWQGAGGEKLFF.

The chain has TRBV30 and TRBJ1-2; the D is unclear. V was clipped by 3 bases and J by 3 bases, with 11 bases between them. Germline V gene lookup returns CDR1 GTSNPN and CDR2 SVGIG (reference sequence). CDR3 length: 13 amino acids. The CDR3 is CAWREDGDYGYTF. CDR3 sequence (DNA): TGTGCCTGGAGGGAGGACGGGGACTATGGCTACACCTTC.